The next 21 T cell receptor beta chains were all read from a single sample in a study of T cell repertoires in cytomegalovirus infection. The antigens for these receptors are not known. TCRdb reanalysed the reads using MiXCR and keeps one entry per CDR3 protein. The data contain around 310,000 distinct CDR3 sequences, 29% of them singletons. The source material was cultured PBMCs, sampled from culture after CMV antigen stimulation. The source of these receptors is a human donor in good health (CMV status not recorded). Some clones in this sample may be carry-over from other donors' samples.

The chain employs TRBV7-8 and TRBJ1-1, with D perhaps TRBD1 (5 bases). Germline-derived CDR1 and CDR2 are SGHVS and FQNEAQ. V lost 5 bases to trimming and J lost 0 bases, with 13 bases between them. There are 15 residues in the CDR3. The CDR3 DNA sequence: TGTGCCAGCAGCCTACCTCAGGGCATGAACACTGAAGCTTTCTTT. It specifies CASSLPQGMNTEAFF.

This chain joins TRBV19 and TRBJ2-1, with D uncertain. Deletions cut 6 bases from V and 6 bases from J, with 15 bases between. Looked up from germline, CDR1 is LNHDA and CDR2 is SQIVND (reference sequence). The length of the CDR3 is 14 residues. CDR3 in DNA: TGTGCCAGTAGCGTGTCCCTACTCTTCAATGAGCAGTTCTTC. This sequence encodes CASSVSLLFNEQFF.

The rearrangement joins TRBV19 to TRBJ2-1; D gene unclear. The CDR3 consists of 14 residues. With 5 bases removed from V and 6 bases from J, the gap between germline ends came to 14 bases. Germline CDR1 reads LNHDA; CDR2 reads SQIVND (reference sequence). CDR3 sequence (DNA): TGTGCCAGTAGTGGCAGGCCAGGAGTCAATGAGCAGTTCTTC. Translated: CASSGRPGVNEQFF.

This clonotype has a handful of counts. A junction boundary mismatches the germline segment, possibly from a read error. The rearrangement uses TRBV7-6 and TRBJ2-5, with D perhaps given as TRBD1 or TRBD2 (5 bases each). Per the germline V gene, CDR1 is SGHVS and CDR2 is FNYEAQ. The CDR3 spans 13 residues. The CDR3 here is CASSLAKGTSLVF. In nucleotides, the CDR3 is TGTGCCAGCAGCTTAGCGAAGGGGACCTCTTTGGTCTTC.

The chain links TRBV10-3 to TRBJ2-2, with D possibly being TRBD2 (6 bases). CDR3 length equals 15 residues. Per the germline V gene, CDR1 is ENHRY and CDR2 is SYGVKD. V lost 4 bases and J lost 3, with 12 bases in between. CDR3 loop: CAISGGLFDTGELFF. CDR3 nucleotide sequence: TGTGCCATCAGTGGGGGACTCTTTGACACCGGGGAGCTGTTTTTT.

V gene TRBV12-3 or TRBV12-4 combines with J gene TRBJ2-4, with TRBD2 as a possible D gene (5 bases). This CDR3 is 15 amino acids long. V lost 2 bases to trimming and J lost 1 base, with 9 bases between them. DNA of the CDR3: TGTGCCAGCAGTTTATCCTCGGGGGCCAAAAACATTCAGTACTTC. It yields the protein CASSLSSGAKNIQYF.

V gene TRBV4-1 combines with J gene TRBJ2-3; 11 bases fit TRBD2. With 3 bases clipped from V and 4 bases from J, the junction kept 9 bases outside the gene matches. The CDR3 length is 17 residues. The germline V gene has CDR1 MGHRA and CDR2 YSYEKL. DNA of the CDR3: TGCGCCAGCAGCCACCCCACTAGCGGGAGAGGTGCAGATACGCAGTATTTT. Its protein product is CASSHPTSGRGADTQYF.

There are many counts of this clonotype. CDR3 nucleotide sequence: TGTGCCAGCAGCCTTCTACAGTCGGACACCGGGGAGCTGTTTTTT. Its translation: CASSLLQSDTGELFF. This rearrangement joins TRBV11-2 to TRBJ2-2; D gene uncertain. The V gene lost 5 bases and the J gene lost 3 bases, with 13 bases spanning the gap. The CDR3 length is 15 residues. CDR1 is SGHAT and CDR2 is FQNNGV in the germline V gene.

In this sample, this clonotype turned up a few times. The chain couples TRBV6-5 to TRBJ2-5; D is unresolved. Trimming left V 4 bases short and J 2 bases short, with 14 bases between. This CDR3 has 15 residues. Germline CDR1 and CDR2: MNHEY and SVGAGI. The CDR3 sequence is CASSSWGENQETQYF. CDR3 in DNA: TGTGCCAGCAGTTCCTGGGGTGAAAATCAAGAGACCCAGTACTTC.

The J gene is TRBJ2-1, the V gene TRBV20-1; no firm D call. The ends were cut back, 0 bases at V and 1 base at J, with 13 bases in the middle. CDR3 size: 16 residues. In germline, CDR1 is DFQATT, CDR2 SNEGSKA (reference sequence). CDR3 amino acids: CSARDKGTQSYNEQFF. The DNA for the CDR3 is TGCAGTGCTAGAGATAAAGGAACTCAGTCCTACAATGAGCAGTTCTTC.

The V call is TRBV5-6, the J call TRBJ2-7; the match to TRBD2 covers 7 bases. With 0 bases clipped from V and 0 bases from J, the junction kept 6 bases outside the gene matches. Germline V CDR1 and CDR2: SGHDT, YYEEEE. There are 16 residues in the CDR3. The CDR3 is CASSLGLAVSSYEQYF. CDR3 DNA: TGTGCCAGCAGCTTGGGGCTAGCGGTTAGCTCCTACGAGCAGTACTTC.

This clonotype was seen more than once but under ten times. The chain has TRBV20-1 and TRBJ2-7; D call uncertain. Germline values: CDR1 DFQATT, CDR2 SNEGSKA (reference sequence). The CDR3 length is 16 residues. The V gene lost 3 bases and the J gene lost 1 base, with 19 bases spanning the gap. The DNA of the CDR3 is TGCAGTGCTAGCGTTGGTGGACGCCTAAATTCCTACGAGCAGTACTTC. Translated: CSASVGGRLNSYEQYF.

This clonotype was counted only a few times. The V call is TRBV7-6, the J call TRBJ2-7; the D call may be TRBD1 or TRBD2 (5 bases each). The CDR3 extends over 16 amino acids. The ends were cut back, 2 bases at V and 0 bases at J, with 14 bases in the middle. Germline V gene data show CDR1 as SGHVS and CDR2 as FNYEAQ. CDR3 nucleotides: TGTGCCAGCAGCTTACCCGGGGCAGGGCTCTCCTACGAGCAGTACTTC. Its translation: CASSLPGAGLSYEQYF.

The J gene is TRBJ1-1, the V gene TRBV6-1; D is possibly TRBD1 (6 bases). Germline CDR1 reads MNHNS; CDR2 reads SASEGT. The V end was cut by 5 bases, the J end by 0 bases, with 10 bases between. This CDR3 region has 14 residues. The CDR3 is CASSQGTLNTEAFF. CDR3 nucleotides: TGTGCCAGCAGTCAGGGGACGTTGAACACTGAAGCTTTCTTT.

This clonotype was seen a handful of times. V gene TRBV28 combines with J gene TRBJ2-7; possibly TRBD1 for D (5 bases). In germline, CDR1 is MDHEN, CDR2 SYDVKM. The CDR3 contains 12 residues. Trimming took 6 bases from V and 7 from J, leaving 13 bases between them. The DNA of the CDR3 is TGTGCCAGCAGACAACAGGTTAAAGAGCAGTACTTC. This translates into CASRQQVKEQYF.

The rearrangement links TRBV5-1 to TRBJ1-6; weak D call: TRBD1 (6 bases). The CDR3 length is 16 residues. V lost 0 bases, J lost 4 bases, and 11 bases lay in between. The germline CDR1 and CDR2 sequences are SGHRS and YFSETQ. This CDR3 reads CASSLVGQRYNSPLHF. The CDR3 bases are TGCGCCAGCAGCTTGGTGGGACAACGATATAATTCACCCCTCCACTTT. Looking up the rest from reference TRBV5-1 and TRBJ1-6 gives the full variable domain: KAGVTQTPRYLIKTRGQQVTLSCSPISGHRSVSWYQQTPGQGLQFLFEYFSETQRNKGNFPGRFSGRQFSNSRSEMNVSTLELGDSALYLCASSLVGQRYNSPLHFGNGTRLTVT.

V and J are TRBV20-1 and TRBJ2-7; perhaps D is TRBD1 or TRBD2 (5 bases each). The CDR3 is 13 amino acids. V lost 0 bases and J lost 4, with 10 bases in between. Looked up from germline, CDR1 is DFQATT and CDR2 is SNEGSKA (reference sequence). The CDR3 spells CSAREGVEYEQYF. CDR3 coding DNA: TGCAGTGCTAGAGAGGGGGTAGAGTACGAGCAGTACTTC.

The rearrangement links TRBV3-1 to TRBJ2-5, with TRBD1 matching 9 bases. CDR3 size: 16 residues. Germline values: CDR1 LGHDT, CDR2 YNNKEL (reference sequence). The J segment lost 12 bases and the V segment lost 3 bases, leaving 17 bases of the junction unmatched. CDR3 residues: CASSHRGRTGAQAKYF. DNA for the CDR3: TGTGCCAGCAGCCACAGAGGAAGGACAGGGGCCCAGGCGAAGTACTTC.

This clonotype has just a few counts. The rearrangement uses TRBV7-3 and TRBJ1-4; 7 nucleotides agree with TRBD1. CDR3 length: 15 amino acids. Germline lookup yields CDR1 SGHTA and CDR2 FQGTGA. The J segment lost 8 bases and the V segment lost 0 bases, leaving 6 bases of the junction unmatched. The CDR3 DNA sequence: TGTGCCAGCAGCTTAACCAGGGACAGAAGAGAAAAACTGTTTTTT. This gives the protein CASSLTRDRREKLFF.

This clonotype has just a few counts. The chain joins TRBV4-2 to TRBJ2-5; D call uncertain. Trimming cost V 4 bases and J 0 bases, with 12 bases left between them. This CDR3 spans 15 amino acids. Germline CDR1 and CDR2: LGHNA and YNFKEQ. This chain's CDR3 is CASSPRRGYQETQYF. CDR3 in DNA: TGTGCCAGCAGCCCCCGGCGAGGTTACCAAGAGACCCAGTACTTC.

V is TRBV7-9 and J is TRBJ1-2; TRBD1 agrees at 9 bases. The CDR3 covers 12 residues. Germline assignment: CDR1 SEHNR and CDR2 FQNEAQ (reference sequence). The V and J ends lost 7 bases and 7 bases, in that order; junction bases with no gene match: 4. The CDR3 nucleotides are TGTGCCAGCAACCGGGACAGGGCTGGCTACACCTTC. It encodes CASNRDRAGYTF.